Following are 3 T cell receptor beta chains from one sample sequenced in a study of blood T cell repertoires in COVID-19. The assay was immunoSEQ multiplex PCR, and TCRdb's table has in-frame clones only and misses some. Among about 150,000 clones listed, roughly 80% were seen once. Source material: peripheral blood. These receptors came from a man aged 18 to 29 with active or convalescent COVID-19.

The chain combines TRBV18 with TRBJ2-2; D remains ambiguous. The CDR3 length is 14 residues. V lost 4 bases and J 4 bases, leaving 10 bases between the germline ends. Germline V gene sequence: CDR1 KGHSH, CDR2 LQKENI. CDR3 sequence (DNA): TGTGCCAGCTCACAGAGGTGGATCACCGGGGAGCTGTTTTTT. Amino acid sequence: CASSQRWITGELFF.

This clone has only one observation. The chain combines TRBV19 with TRBJ1-5, with a weak D call TRBD1 (6 bases). Germline loops: CDR1 LNHDA, CDR2 SQIVND (reference sequence). This CDR3 has 16 amino acids. The V and J ends lost 0 bases and 7 bases respectively, with 16 bases between them. The CDR3 is CASSIEKGHKGQPQHF. In DNA, the CDR3 is TGTGCCAGTAGTATAGAAAAGGGACATAAAGGACAGCCCCAGCATTTT. Full variable domain (remainder filled in from reference TRBV19 and TRBJ1-5): DGGITQSPKYLFRKEGQNVTLSCEQNLNHDAMYWYRQDPGQGLRLIYYSQIVNDFQKGDIAEGYSVSREKKESFPLTVTSAQKNPTAFYLCASSIEKGHKGQPQHFGDGTRLSIL.

This chain uses TRBV7-9 with TRBJ2-2; D may be TRBD1 (6 bases). V was cut by 5 bases and J by 4 bases, with 11 bases left in between. The CDR3 sequence is 14 residues long. Germline CDR1 reads SEHNR; CDR2 reads FQNEAQ (reference sequence). The CDR3 nucleotides read TGTGCCAGCAGCCCACACAGGGTCACCGGGGAGCTGTTTTTT. Its translation: CASSPHRVTGELFF.